These 2 T cell receptor beta chains came from one sample sequenced in a study of blood T cell repertoires in COVID-19. Repertoires were generated with immunoSEQ multiplex PCR, while TCRdb's copy carries only in-frame clones and drops some. This repertoire shows about 73,000 clones, 90% found once; its top ten account for about 16%. Source material: peripheral blood. The source of these receptors is a woman aged 80 or over with active or convalescent COVID-19.

The chain has TRBV7-9 and TRBJ2-7; tentatively, D is TRBD2 (5 bases). This CDR3 is built from 12 residues. Germline CDR1 is SEHNR and CDR2 is FQNEAQ (reference sequence). Trimming cost V 0 bases and J 7 bases, with 7 bases left between them. The CDR3: CASSLARGEQYF. For the CDR3, the DNA is TGTGCCAGCAGCTTAGCCCGCGGGGAGCAGTACTTC.

J is TRBJ1-5 and V is TRBV12-3 or TRBV12-4, with unresolved D. CDR3 size: 12 residues. V lost 5 bases to trimming and J lost 5 bases, with 7 bases between them. CDR3 DNA sequence: TGTGCCAGCAGTAACAGAGATCAGCCCCAGCATTTT. Residues: CASSNRDQPQHF.